One sample yielded the 32 T cell receptor beta chains listed below, sequenced in a study of blood T cell repertoires in COVID-19. Measured with immunoSEQ multiplex PCR; TCRdb has only the in-frame clones, and not every one. The sample holds 120,000 or so clones, 85% to 90% seen once. The sequencing input was peripheral blood. All receptors derive from a human donor in a cohort sampled during active COVID-19.

Concerning this clone: A read error is possible here, since a much larger clone lies one base away. The chain joins TRBV7-9 to TRBJ1-2; TRBD1 matches 11 bases. The germline V gene has CDR1 SEHNR and CDR2 FQNEAQ (reference sequence). The V and J ends lost 5 bases and 7 bases, in that order; junction bases with no gene match: 6. CDR3 length: 14 amino acids. This CDR3 is CASSPGQGASGYTF. The CDR3 DNA sequence: TGTGCCAGCAGCCCCGGACAGGGGGCGAGTGGCTACACCTTC. The whole variable domain, remainder taken from reference TRBV7-9 and TRBJ1-2, is DTGVSQNPRHKITKRGQNVTFRCDPISEHNRLYWYRQTLGQGPEFLTYFQNEAQLEKSRLLSDRFSAERPKGSFSTLEIQRTEQGDSAMYLCASSPGQGASGYTFGSGTRLTVV.

V gene TRBV7-8 combines with J gene TRBJ1-1, with D tentatively TRBD1 (5 bases). The CDR3 spans 12 residues. Germline V gene lookup returns CDR1 SGHVS and CDR2 FQNEAQ. Trimming removed 5 bases at V and 5 bases at J, with 9 bases between. This chain's CDR3 is CASSQTVTEAFF. In nucleotides, the CDR3 is TGTGCCAGCAGCCAGACAGTTACTGAAGCTTTCTTT.

About this clone: A read error may account for a junction end that differs from germline. This CDR3 reads CASSLGTGGTQYF. The CDR3 DNA sequence: TGTGCTAGCAGCTTAGGGACGGGAGGGACCCAGTACTTC. The gene calls are TRBV7-7 and TRBJ2-5; TRBD2 matches at 7 bases. Germline assignment: CDR1 SSHAT and CDR2 FNYEAQ (reference sequence). The CDR3 extends over 13 amino acids.

J is TRBJ2-3 and V is TRBV19; D gene uncertain. V was clipped by 1 base and J by 0 bases, with 11 bases between them. This CDR3 has 16 amino acids. Looked up from germline, CDR1 is LNHDA and CDR2 is SQIVND (reference sequence). The CDR3 coding sequence is TGTGCCAGTAGTATAGTGGAGAGTATCAGCACAGATACGCAGTATTTT. Its protein is CASSIVESISTDTQYF. Based on the CDR3 plus reference TRBV19 and TRBJ2-3, the full variable domain is DGGITQSPKYLFRKEGQNVTLSCEQNLNHDAMYWYRQDPGQGLRLIYYSQIVNDFQKGDIAEGYSVSREKKESFPLTVTSAQKNPTAFYLCASSIVESISTDTQYFGPGTRLTVL.

The chain has TRBV2 and TRBJ2-1; D unclear. Germline CDR1 is SNHLY and CDR2 is FYNNEI. V lost 4 bases and J 6 bases, leaving 7 bases between the germline ends. The CDR3 covers 12 residues. In DNA, the CDR3 is TGTGCCAGCAGTGGTCCGGGCAATGAGCAGTTCTTC. Residues: CASSGPGNEQFF. The full variable domain, completed using reference TRBV2 and TRBJ2-1, is EPEVTQTPSHQVTQMGQEVILRCVPISNHLYFYWYRQILGQKVEFLVSFYNNEISEKSEIFDDQFSVERPDGSNFTLKIRSTKLEDSAMYFCASSGPGNEQFFGPGTRLTVL.

This clone was seen a single time. The chain couples TRBV5-1 to TRBJ2-1; tentative D call: TRBD2 (6 bases). Germline CDR1 SGHRS, CDR2 YFSETQ. The ends were cut back, 0 bases at V and 5 bases at J, with 15 bases in the middle. CDR3 length: 16 residues. The CDR3 here is CASSLAGTSRNNEQFF. CDR3 sequence (DNA): TGCGCCAGCAGCTTGGCTGGGACTTCAAGAAACAATGAGCAGTTCTTC.

This chain links TRBV6-5 with TRBJ2-1, with 8 positions matching TRBD2. V dropped 5 bases and J dropped 4; count of bases not matched to a gene: 7. This CDR3 contains 15 residues. CDR1 and CDR2 from the germline V gene are MNHEY and SVGAGI. The CDR3: CASSLTGTRYNEQFF. CDR3 coding DNA: TGTGCCAGCAGTCTTACCGGGACTAGGTACAATGAGCAGTTCTTC.

V usage is TRBV30 and J usage is TRBJ2-1; D unclear. V shed 2 bases and J shed 9 bases, with 8 bases lying between them. The CDR3 sequence is 11 residues long. CDR1 is GTSNPN, CDR2 SVGIG, per germline (reference sequence). The CDR3 nucleotides are TGTGCCTGGAGTCGACGGAGTGAGCAGTTCTTC. It translates to CAWSRRSEQFF.

This chain connects TRBV4-1 to TRBJ2-7; TRBD2 matches at 8 bases. CDR3 length: 17 residues. V gave up 4 bases and J gave up 4 bases; unmatched junction bases: 15. Germline lookup yields CDR1 MGHRA and CDR2 YSYEKL. The CDR3 loop is CASSLTSSGRKSYEQYF. For the CDR3, the DNA is TGCGCCAGCAGCCTCACGTCCAGCGGGAGAAAAAGTTACGAGCAGTACTTC.

V gene TRBV9 combines with J gene TRBJ2-7; D unclear. The CDR3 extends over 13 amino acids. Germline lookup yields CDR1 SGDLS and CDR2 YYNGEE. Trimming cost V 0 bases and J 6 bases, with 10 bases left between them. This CDR3 is CASSVGNIGEQYF. As DNA, the CDR3 is TGTGCCAGCAGCGTAGGAAATATCGGCGAGCAGTACTTC.

V gene TRBV6-5 combines with J gene TRBJ2-7, with 9 bases matching TRBD1. V shed 2 bases, J shed 5 bases, and the junction held 7 bases outside the gene matches. CDR1 and CDR2 (germline): MNHEY, SVGAGI. This CDR3 contains 15 residues. CDR3 DNA sequence: TGTGCCAGCAGTTACGAGACAGGGGGTCAGGACGAGCAGTACTTC. The encoded protein is CASSYETGGQDEQYF.

The gene calls are TRBV29-1 and TRBJ2-1; a weak D match, TRBD1 (5 bases). Trimming took off 1 base at V and 11 bases at J, with 9 bases between the two ends. The germline CDR1 and CDR2 sequences are SQVTM and ANQGSEA. This CDR3 has 11 amino acids. CDR3 DNA: TGCAGCGTTGAAGGTAGACAGAAGCAGTTCTTC. This codes for CSVEGRQKQFF.

The rearrangement uses TRBV25-1 and TRBJ1-6, with TRBD1 matching over 7 bases. The CDR3 runs 13 residues. The germline CDR1 and CDR2 sequences are MGHDK and SYGVNS. The V gene end was trimmed by 6 bases and the J gene end by 7 bases; junction bases not matched to a gene: 3. The CDR3 loop reads CASSMTGNSPLHF. The CDR3 coding sequence is TGTGCCAGCAGCATGACAGGGAATTCACCCCTCCACTTT.

The genes are TRBV18 and TRBJ1-2; tentative D call: TRBD1 (6 bases). Germline V gene lookup returns CDR1 KGHSH and CDR2 LQKENI. V was pared by 6 bases and J by 2 bases, with 16 bases between. The CDR3 is 15 residues long. The CDR3 sequence is CASSPRQERNYGYTF. DNA for the CDR3: TGTGCCAGCTCTCCGCGACAGGAGAGAAACTATGGCTACACCTTC.

The CDR3 region is CASSYGGLKQETQYF. The DNA for the CDR3 is TGTGCCAGCAGTTATGGGGGACTAAAACAAGAGACCCAGTACTTC. The chain is built from TRBV6-6 and TRBJ2-5, with TRBD2 identical over 7 bases. Germline V gene data show CDR1 as MNHNY and CDR2 as SVGAGI (reference sequence). CDR3 length: 15 amino acids. V lost 3 bases and J lost 2; bases outside the gene matches: 6.

The J gene is TRBJ2-7, the V gene TRBV5-1; perhaps TRBD1 as D (6 bases). V gave up 0 bases and J gave up 4 bases, with 14 bases separating them. The germline gives CDR1 SGHRS, CDR2 YFSETQ. This CDR3 comprises 15 residues. Written as DNA, the CDR3 is TGCGCCAGCAGCTTGGGGGGCAGGGGTGTGTACGAGCAGTACTTC. It encodes CASSLGGRGVYEQYF.

The chain employs TRBV5-1 and TRBJ2-5, with 9 positions matching TRBD2. Trimming took 0 bases from V and 3 from J; bases not matched to a gene: 3. CDR1 and CDR2 (germline): SGHRS, YFSETQ. The CDR3 extends over 15 amino acids. CDR3 region: CASSLGAGGKETQYF. The DNA for the CDR3 is TGCGCCAGCAGCTTGGGTGCGGGGGGGAAAGAGACCCAGTACTTC.

The table lists this clone with a count of one. The chain uses TRBV27 and TRBJ2-6; possibly TRBD1 for D (6 bases). The V end lost 2 bases, the J end lost 4 bases, and 12 bases lay between the germline ends. Germline V CDR1 and CDR2: MNHEY, SMNVEV (reference sequence). The CDR3 length is 16 residues. CDR3 amino acids: CASSLDRFVGANVLTF. For the CDR3, the DNA is TGTGCCAGCAGTTTAGACAGGTTCGTGGGGGCCAACGTCCTGACTTTC.

The chain recombines TRBV2 with TRBJ1-6; 9 bases fit TRBD1. The J segment lost 7 bases and the V segment lost 4 bases, leaving 11 bases of the junction unmatched. There are 17 residues in the CDR3. Looked up from germline, CDR1 is SNHLY and CDR2 is FYNNEI. The CDR3 sequence: CASSARLTGTGNSPLHF. The CDR3 coding sequence is TGTGCCAGCAGTGCCCGGCTTACCGGGACAGGGAATTCACCCCTCCACTTT.

This clone was picked up a small number of times. This rearrangement joins TRBV28 to TRBJ2-5; TRBD2 aligns across 13 bases. V shed 5 bases and J 5 bases; nucleotides not matched to a gene: 8. The germline gives CDR1 MDHEN, CDR2 SYDVKM. The CDR3 is 16 residues long. The CDR3 region has the DNA TGTGCCAGCAGTATGGGACTAGCGGGAACGGGGGAGACCCAGTACTTC. Translating it yields CASSMGLAGTGETQYF.

This chain links TRBV14 with TRBJ2-1; the D gene is possibly TRBD2 (5 bases). Looked up from germline, CDR1 is SGHDN and CDR2 is FVKESK. The CDR3 is made up of 13 amino acids. V dropped 3 bases and J dropped 12 bases, with 15 bases sitting between them. CDR3 residues: CASSQIGKVGQFF. CDR3 in DNA: TGTGCCAGCAGCCAGATCGGGAAGGTAGGGCAGTTCTTC.

The chain couples TRBV5-8 to TRBJ1-1, with 9 bases matching TRBD1. Per germline, CDR1 SGHTS and CDR2 YDEGEE. Unmatched junction bases numbered 6, after V lost 0 bases and J lost 3 bases. CDR3 length: 16 amino acids. The CDR3 loop reads CASSLAQYRGHTEAFF. As DNA, the CDR3 is TGTGCCAGCAGCTTGGCCCAGTACAGGGGGCACACTGAAGCTTTCTTT. Combining the CDR3 with reference TRBV5-8 and TRBJ1-1 gives the whole variable domain EAGVTQSPTHLIKTRGQQATLRCSPISGHTSVYWYQQALGLGLQFLLWYDEGEERNRGNFPPRFSGRQFPNYSSELNVNALELEDSALYLCASSLAQYRGHTEAFFGQGTRLTVV.

The chain joins TRBV10-3 to TRBJ2-7; no firm D call. Deletions cut 1 base from V and 6 bases from J, with 10 bases between. The V gene's germline CDR1 is ENHRY and CDR2 SYGVKD. The CDR3 has 13 amino acids. As DNA, the CDR3 is TGTGCCATCAGTGAGTTTCCGGTTAGCGAGCAGTACTTC. This sequence encodes CAISEFPVSEQYF.

The chain combines TRBV9 with TRBJ2-2; 7 nucleotides line up with TRBD2. This CDR3 is 18 amino acids long. The V and J ends lost 3 bases and 0 bases, in that order; junction bases with no gene match: 11. Germline assignment: CDR1 SGDLS and CDR2 YYNGEE. The CDR3 DNA sequence: TGTGCCAGCAGCGCCAGTAGCGGGCGAAACCCGAACACCGGGGAGCTGTTTTTT. Protein product: CASSASSGRNPNTGELFF. Complete variable domain (other parts from reference TRBV9 and TRBJ2-2): DSGVTQTPKHLITATGQRVTLRCSPRSGDLSVYWYQQSLDQGLQFLIQYYNGEERAKGNILERFSAQQFPDLHSELNLSSLELGDSALYFCASSASSGRNPNTGELFFGEGSRLTVL.

The chain recombines TRBV18 with TRBJ2-1, with D tentatively TRBD1 (5 bases). Germline CDR1 and CDR2: KGHSH and LQKENI. This CDR3 is 14 amino acids long. V lost 4 bases and J 1 base, leaving 8 bases between the germline ends. The CDR3 is CASSHQGSYNEQFF. The CDR3 nucleotides are TGTGCCAGCTCACATCAGGGATCCTACAATGAGCAGTTCTTC.

This chain uses TRBV3-1 (or the pseudogene TRBV3-2) with TRBJ2-6, with 10 bases lining up with TRBD1. Germline CDR1 reads LGHDT; CDR2 reads YNNKEL (reference sequence). The CDR3 is 17 amino acids. V lost 3 bases, J lost 2 bases, and 4 bases stayed unmatched. DNA of the CDR3: TGTGCCAGCAGCCACGGACAGGGGGTGACTGGGGCCAACGTCCTGACTTTC. It codes for CASSHGQGVTGANVLTF.

The CDR3 region has the DNA TGTGCCAGCAGTTACGATCGCGGAGATAACTATGGCTACACCTTC. Protein: CASSYDRGDNYGYTF. V is TRBV6-6 and J is TRBJ1-2; D is uncertain. This CDR3 region has 15 residues. The germline V and J ends were trimmed by 2 bases and 1 base, with 11 bases remaining between them. Per the germline V gene, CDR1 is MNHNY and CDR2 is SVGAGI (reference sequence).

V and J are TRBV18 and TRBJ2-2; 13 positions match TRBD2. Germline V gives CDR1 KGHSH, CDR2 LQKENI. The CDR3 is 16 residues long. The trim removed 10 bases at V and 1 base at J, leaving 6 bases unmatched. The CDR3, as DNA: TGTGCCACACCGGGACTAGCGGGACGGAACACCGGGGAGCTGTTTTTT. Amino acids: CATPGLAGRNTGELFF.

This clone was seen just once. The chain uses TRBV9 and TRBJ1-3, with 8 nucleotides matching TRBD1. The CDR3 spans 17 residues. Looked up from germline, CDR1 is SGDLS and CDR2 is YYNGEE. Unmatched junction bases numbered 7, after V lost 2 bases and J lost 0 bases. CDR3 coding DNA: TGTGCCAGCAGCGTTTTGCCGGGACAGGCCTCTGGAAACACCATATATTTT. It is translated as CASSVLPGQASGNTIYF.

The J gene is TRBJ2-3, the V gene TRBV14; TRBD1 aligns across 7 bases. CDR1 is SGHDN, CDR2 FVKESK, per germline. The CDR3 has 15 residues. The V and J ends lost 5 bases and 7 bases, in that order; junction bases with no gene match: 12. The CDR3, as DNA: TGTGCCAGCAGCGATCCGGGCGCCAGGGGGTATACGCAGTATTTT. Translating it yields CASSDPGARGYTQYF. The whole variable domain, remainder taken from reference TRBV14 and TRBJ2-3, is EAGVTQFPSHSVIEKGQTVTLRCDPISGHDNLYWYRRVMGKEIKFLLHFVKESKQDESGMPNNRFLAERTGGTYSTLKVQPAELEDSGVYFCASSDPGARGYTQYFGPGTRLTVL.

The chain carries TRBV18 and TRBJ1-5; TRBD1 agrees at 7 bases. Germline CDR1 is KGHSH and CDR2 is LQKENI. Trimming removed 3 bases from V and 1 base from J; junction bases left unmatched: 6. The CDR3 totals 16 residues. Here the CDR3 reads CASSPGTVKSNQPQHF. Written as DNA, the CDR3 is TGTGCCAGCTCACCGGGGACAGTAAAAAGCAATCAGCCCCAGCATTTT. Full variable domain (remainder filled in from reference TRBV18 and TRBJ1-5): NAGVMQNPRHLVRRRGQEARLRCSPMKGHSHVYWYRQLPEEGLKFMVYLQKENIIDESGMPKERFSAEFPKEGPSILRIQQVVRGDSAAYFCASSPGTVKSNQPQHFGDGTRLSIL.

The rearrangement uses TRBV9 and TRBJ2-1; 7 bases match TRBD2. Per the germline V gene, CDR1 is SGDLS and CDR2 is YYNGEE. V was clipped by 0 bases and J by 3 bases; unmatched bases: 9. The CDR3 totals 17 residues. The DNA for the CDR3 is TGTGCCAGCAGCGTAGGGCTTGCGGGAGCCTTCTACAATGAGCAGTTCTTC. Its protein is CASSVGLAGAFYNEQFF.